There are many counts of the clone carrying this T cell receptor (beta chain). Antigen: not known. The data were taken from a study of CD8 T cells in ankylosing spondylitis. General study findings and limits: Some motif variants had been reported before (in reactive arthritis synovial fluid and blood).

CDR3 length equals 14 residues. With V trimmed by 5 bases and J by 4 bases, 6 bases remained unmatched. TCRdb recomputed calls from the 5' RACE reads with MiXCR, one row per CDR3 protein. The sample includes roughly 100,000 distinct CDR3 sequences, about 7.7% of them seen just once. This chain uses TRBV12-3 or TRBV12-4 with TRBJ1-2; the match to TRBD1 covers 8 bases. This receptor was obtained from a male donor with ankylosing spondylitis or in good health (not recorded which). The sequenced sample was blood, either unsorted or a sorted T cell fraction (not recorded which). CDR3 in amino acids: CASSADRDFYGYTF. CDR3 DNA: TGTGCCAGCAGTGCGGACAGGGACTTCTATGGCTACACCTTC.